These 22 T cell receptor beta chains originate from one sample sequenced in a study of control samples from healthy donors and cancer patients. The protocol was immunoSEQ multiplex PCR, while the TCRdb copy is restricted to in-frame clones and leaves out a portion. In the table there are roughly 24,000 clones, 65% to 90% of which are singletons. Input material: PBMCs. These receptors came from a man in his sixties with head and neck cancer.

The chain recombines TRBV7-9 with TRBJ1-2; possibly TRBD1 for D (5 bases). Trimming removed 4 bases at V and 0 bases at J, with 15 bases between. The CDR3 spans 16 residues. Germline V CDR1 and CDR2: SEHNR, FQNEAQ (reference sequence). The DNA of the CDR3 is TGTGCCAGCAGCTCTAGGACGGGACGGTCTAACTATGGCTACACCTTC. Protein sequence: CASSSRTGRSNYGYTF.

V and J are TRBV7-8 and TRBJ2-3; a weak D match, TRBD2 (5 bases). CDR1 is SGHVS and CDR2 is FQNEAQ in the germline V gene. Trimming left V 1 base short and J 5 bases short, with 13 bases between. This CDR3 region has 15 residues. The CDR3 loop reads CASSLDRGAGDTQYF. The CDR3 DNA sequence: TGTGCCAGCAGCTTAGACCGGGGTGCCGGAGATACGCAGTATTTT.

The chain is built from TRBV7-9 and TRBJ2-1; unclear D gene. Per the germline V gene, CDR1 is SEHNR and CDR2 is FQNEAQ (reference sequence). The CDR3 contains 15 residues. With 1 base removed from V and 0 bases from J, the gap between germline ends came to 7 bases. CDR3 region: CASSLEGSSYNEQFF. In DNA form, the CDR3 reads TGTGCCAGCAGCTTAGAGGGCAGCTCCTACAATGAGCAGTTCTTC.

This chain links TRBV6-6 with TRBJ2-7; TRBD2 matches at 8 bases. V lost 8 bases and J lost 10; bases outside the gene matches: 10. Germline loops: CDR1 MNHNY, CDR2 SVGAGI (reference sequence). The CDR3 extends over 12 amino acids. The CDR3 here is CASCPPGGGQYF. The CDR3 DNA follows: TGTGCCAGCTGCCCACCCGGGGGGGGCCAGTACTTC.

The chain links TRBV10-2 to TRBJ2-2; D ambiguous. V lost 5 bases to trimming and J lost 0 bases, with 1 base between them. CDR1 WSHSY and CDR2 SAAADI come from the germline V gene. The CDR3 runs 12 residues. The CDR3 protein is CASSSNTGELFF. The CDR3 nucleotides read TGCGCCAGCAGTTCGAACACCGGGGAGCTGTTTTTT.

V usage is TRBV27 and J usage is TRBJ2-2; 8 bases fit TRBD2. Trimming took 6 bases from V and 5 from J; bases not matched to a gene: 8. The CDR3 has 15 amino acids. The germline CDR1 and CDR2 sequences are MNHEY and SMNVEV (reference sequence). The DNA for the CDR3 is TGTGCCAGCAGCGCGGGGGGACACGCGACCGGGGAGCTGTTTTTT. It yields the protein CASSAGGHATGELFF.

The chain links TRBV28 to TRBJ2-7, with TRBD2 matching over 8 bases. The V segment lost 5 bases and the J segment 4 bases; nucleotides outside the gene matches: 10. Germline V CDR1 and CDR2: MDHEN, SYDVKM. CDR3 size: 15 residues. DNA of the CDR3: TGTGCCAGCAGTGGAAGCGGGAGTCTGGTGTACGAGCAGTACTTC. Protein sequence: CASSGSGSLVYEQYF.

The chain links TRBV27 to TRBJ2-3; D possibly corresponds to TRBD2 (6 bases). CDR3 length: 15 residues. CDR1 and CDR2 from the germline V gene are MNHEY and SMNVEV (reference sequence). V shed 5 bases and J shed 0 bases, with 12 bases lying between them. CDR3 DNA sequence: TGTGCCAGCAGTCGGGACTCCTCTAGCACAGATACGCAGTATTTT. This translates into CASSRDSSSTDTQYF.

As for this clone: The identical CDR3 is also encoded by other nucleotide sequences in the sample. This rearrangement joins TRBV12-3 or TRBV12-4 to TRBJ2-7; TRBD1 matches at 7 bases. Losses at the gene ends were 6 bases for V and 3 bases for J; bases not matched to a gene: 5. The CDR3 totals 13 residues. CDR3 bases: TGTGCCAGCAGCCTCAACAGGGGCTACGAGCAGTACTTC. Translation gives CASSLNRGYEQYF.

The chain joins TRBV11-2 to TRBJ1-2; D is ambiguous. CDR3 size: 15 residues. Germline V gene lookup returns CDR1 SGHAT and CDR2 FQNNGV. Between the trimmed V and J ends, which lost 1 base and 2 bases, there was a span of 11 bases. CDR3 residues: CASSLVPGWNYGYTF. Written as DNA, the CDR3 is TGTGCCAGCAGCTTAGTCCCGGGGTGGAACTATGGCTACACCTTC.

This sequence joins TRBV27 and TRBJ2-7; D may be TRBD2 (6 bases). V was clipped by 2 bases and J by 2 bases, with 13 bases between them. The germline CDR1 and CDR2 sequences are MNHEY and SMNVEV (reference sequence). CDR3 size: 15 residues. The CDR3 reads CASSLGGGITYEQYF. The CDR3, as DNA: TGTGCCAGCAGTTTAGGGGGAGGAATAACCTACGAGCAGTACTTC.

The V gene is TRBV2, the J gene TRBJ1-1, with unresolved D. The germline CDR1 and CDR2 sequences are SNHLY and FYNNEI. This CDR3 has 11 amino acids. The V and J ends lost 11 bases and 10 bases respectively, with 17 bases between them. Here the CDR3 DNA reads TGTGCCGGATCCGAAAGGACCGGAGCTTTCTTT. This gives the protein CAGSERTGAFF.

This chain links TRBV6-5 with TRBJ1-2, with D maybe TRBD1 (6 bases). Germline V gives CDR1 MNHEY, CDR2 SVGAGI. This CDR3 comprises 14 residues. V gave up 2 bases and J gave up 4 bases, with 11 bases separating them. The CDR3 here is CASSYDRRGYGYTF. The CDR3 DNA follows: TGTGCCAGCAGTTACGACAGGCGCGGCTATGGCTACACCTTC.

The J gene is TRBJ1-5, the V gene TRBV10-3; possible D gene TRBD1, 6 bases. The V end was cut by 0 bases, the J end by 2 bases, with 11 bases between. Germline V gene lookup returns CDR1 ENHRY and CDR2 SYGVKD. This CDR3 contains 16 residues. The CDR3 loop reads CAISESRTVGNQPQHF. The DNA for the CDR3 is TGTGCCATCAGTGAGTCTAGGACAGTTGGCAATCAGCCCCAGCATTTT.

The chain is built from TRBV2 and TRBJ2-7, with TRBD2 identical over 9 bases. V lost 8 bases and J lost 5; bases outside the gene matches: 7. This CDR3 region has 13 residues. Germline V gives CDR1 SNHLY, CDR2 FYNNEI. This CDR3 is CASAAGGEDEQYF. Here the CDR3 DNA reads TGTGCCAGCGCAGCGGGAGGTGAGGACGAGCAGTACTTC.

For this clone: Other DNA sequences in the same sample also yield this CDR3. J is TRBJ2-7 and V is TRBV5-4; TRBD1 aligns across 9 bases. Germline CDR1 is SGHNT and CDR2 is YYREEE (reference sequence). V gave up 4 bases and J gave up 1 base; unmatched junction bases: 6. There are 15 residues in the CDR3. The CDR3 is CASSRDRAVSYEQYF. DNA of the CDR3: TGTGCCAGCAGCAGGGACAGGGCGGTTTCCTACGAGCAGTACTTC. The full variable domain, in which reference TRBV5-4 and TRBJ2-7 provide the parts outside the CDR3, is ETGVTQSPTHLIKTRGQQVTLRCSSQSGHNTVSWYQQALGQGPQFIFQYYREEENGRGNFPPRFSGLQFPNYSSELNVNALELDDSALYLCASSRDRAVSYEQYFGPGTRLTVT.

A few counts support this clone. The V call is TRBV13, the J call TRBJ1-1; D may be TRBD1 (6 bases). This CDR3 is built from 15 residues. The germline V gene has CDR1 PRHDT and CDR2 FYEKMQ (reference sequence). The ends were cut back, 5 bases at V and 4 bases at J, with 17 bases in the middle. Here the CDR3 DNA reads TGTGCCAGCAGCCTTGGGCCGGGGGCCGTCACTGAAGCTTTCTTT. It translates to CASSLGPGAVTEAFF. The variable domain in full, completed from reference TRBV13 and TRBJ1-1, reads AAGVIQSPRHLIKEKRETATLKCYPIPRHDTVYWYQQGPGQDPQFLISFYEKMQSDKGSIPDRFSAQQFSDYHSELNMSSLELGDSALYFCASSLGPGAVTEAFFGQGTRLTVV.

This clone was seen just once. The chain carries TRBV30 and TRBJ1-1; unclear D gene. There are 12 residues in the CDR3. V lost 3 bases and J lost 1, with 6 bases in between. The germline V gene encodes CDR1 GTSNPN and CDR2 SVGIG (reference sequence). The CDR3 reads CAWRPQNTEAFF. Here the CDR3 DNA reads TGTGCCTGGAGGCCCCAGAACACTGAAGCTTTCTTT.

J is TRBJ2-7 and V is TRBV6-1, with 8 bases that match TRBD1. CDR1 and CDR2 from the germline V gene are MNHNS and SASEGT. Trimming cost V 3 bases and J 5 bases; bases outside gene matches: 15. CDR3 length: 17 residues. CDR3 sequence reads: CASSDPPGGQGPDEQYF. CDR3 nucleotides: TGTGCCAGCAGTGACCCCCCCGGTGGACAGGGCCCAGACGAGCAGTACTTC.

The chain employs TRBV24-1 and TRBJ2-1; no clear D gene. V lost 4 bases, J lost 7 bases, and 16 bases lay in between. Germline assignment: CDR1 KGHDR and CDR2 SFDVKD. The CDR3 loop spans 15 amino acids. DNA of the CDR3: TGTGCCACCAGTGACCCCGTACGGGCGGCGAATGAGCAGTTCTTC. Translating it yields CATSDPVRAANEQFF.

This clone was detected only a few times. The chain employs TRBV24-1 and TRBJ2-3; 11 nucleotides match TRBD2. With V trimmed by 1 base and J by 8 bases, 4 bases remained unmatched. The length of the CDR3 is 15 residues. Germline CDR1 is KGHDR and CDR2 is SFDVKD. The DNA for the CDR3 is TGTGCCACCAGTGATTTTAGCGGGGGGGAAGGTACGCAGTATTTT. It codes for CATSDFSGGEGTQYF.

The chain links TRBV3-1 (or the pseudogene TRBV3-2) to TRBJ1-2, with D possibly being TRBD1 (5 bases). Germline CDR1 reads LGHDT; CDR2 reads YNNKEL (reference sequence). This CDR3 comprises 13 residues. V was trimmed by 5 bases and J by 8 bases, leaving 15 bases between them. Written as DNA, the CDR3 is TGTGCCAGCAGCTCGGGACTGGGCTGGGGCTACACCTTC. It yields the protein CASSSGLGWGYTF.